The clone carrying this TCR beta chain showed up many times. Its antigen is unknown. It was by quantitative 5'-RACE with molecular barcodes that TCR beta libraries were made. Each CDR3 protein is one row after TCRdb ran MiXCR on the 5' RACE reads. The profile covers approximately 92,000 distinct CDR3 sequences, with around 10% appearing a single time and approximately 4.8% taken by the ten largest. This specimen belongs to a study of CD8 T cells in ankylosing spondylitis. Study outcomes and limitations: Seemingly characteristic of ankylosing spondylitis blood was a TCR beta motif consisting of about 8 highly homologous variants. Earlier literature documents some of the motif variants in reactive arthritis synovial fluid and blood. The authors reported significant enrichment of disease-linked clones in matched ankylosing spondylitis synovial fluid.

Sequencing was performed on blood, either unsorted or a sorted T cell fraction (not recorded which). The sequence was collected from a male donor with ankylosing spondylitis or in good health (not recorded which).

This chain's CDR3 is CASSLNQGDNQPQHF. In DNA form, the CDR3 reads TGTGCCAGCAGTTTAAATCAGGGAGATAATCAGCCCCAGCATTTT. This chain links TRBV12-3 or TRBV12-4 with TRBJ1-5; tentatively, D is TRBD1 (5 bases). This CDR3 spans 15 amino acids. V was trimmed by 2 bases and J by 4 bases, leaving 12 bases between them.